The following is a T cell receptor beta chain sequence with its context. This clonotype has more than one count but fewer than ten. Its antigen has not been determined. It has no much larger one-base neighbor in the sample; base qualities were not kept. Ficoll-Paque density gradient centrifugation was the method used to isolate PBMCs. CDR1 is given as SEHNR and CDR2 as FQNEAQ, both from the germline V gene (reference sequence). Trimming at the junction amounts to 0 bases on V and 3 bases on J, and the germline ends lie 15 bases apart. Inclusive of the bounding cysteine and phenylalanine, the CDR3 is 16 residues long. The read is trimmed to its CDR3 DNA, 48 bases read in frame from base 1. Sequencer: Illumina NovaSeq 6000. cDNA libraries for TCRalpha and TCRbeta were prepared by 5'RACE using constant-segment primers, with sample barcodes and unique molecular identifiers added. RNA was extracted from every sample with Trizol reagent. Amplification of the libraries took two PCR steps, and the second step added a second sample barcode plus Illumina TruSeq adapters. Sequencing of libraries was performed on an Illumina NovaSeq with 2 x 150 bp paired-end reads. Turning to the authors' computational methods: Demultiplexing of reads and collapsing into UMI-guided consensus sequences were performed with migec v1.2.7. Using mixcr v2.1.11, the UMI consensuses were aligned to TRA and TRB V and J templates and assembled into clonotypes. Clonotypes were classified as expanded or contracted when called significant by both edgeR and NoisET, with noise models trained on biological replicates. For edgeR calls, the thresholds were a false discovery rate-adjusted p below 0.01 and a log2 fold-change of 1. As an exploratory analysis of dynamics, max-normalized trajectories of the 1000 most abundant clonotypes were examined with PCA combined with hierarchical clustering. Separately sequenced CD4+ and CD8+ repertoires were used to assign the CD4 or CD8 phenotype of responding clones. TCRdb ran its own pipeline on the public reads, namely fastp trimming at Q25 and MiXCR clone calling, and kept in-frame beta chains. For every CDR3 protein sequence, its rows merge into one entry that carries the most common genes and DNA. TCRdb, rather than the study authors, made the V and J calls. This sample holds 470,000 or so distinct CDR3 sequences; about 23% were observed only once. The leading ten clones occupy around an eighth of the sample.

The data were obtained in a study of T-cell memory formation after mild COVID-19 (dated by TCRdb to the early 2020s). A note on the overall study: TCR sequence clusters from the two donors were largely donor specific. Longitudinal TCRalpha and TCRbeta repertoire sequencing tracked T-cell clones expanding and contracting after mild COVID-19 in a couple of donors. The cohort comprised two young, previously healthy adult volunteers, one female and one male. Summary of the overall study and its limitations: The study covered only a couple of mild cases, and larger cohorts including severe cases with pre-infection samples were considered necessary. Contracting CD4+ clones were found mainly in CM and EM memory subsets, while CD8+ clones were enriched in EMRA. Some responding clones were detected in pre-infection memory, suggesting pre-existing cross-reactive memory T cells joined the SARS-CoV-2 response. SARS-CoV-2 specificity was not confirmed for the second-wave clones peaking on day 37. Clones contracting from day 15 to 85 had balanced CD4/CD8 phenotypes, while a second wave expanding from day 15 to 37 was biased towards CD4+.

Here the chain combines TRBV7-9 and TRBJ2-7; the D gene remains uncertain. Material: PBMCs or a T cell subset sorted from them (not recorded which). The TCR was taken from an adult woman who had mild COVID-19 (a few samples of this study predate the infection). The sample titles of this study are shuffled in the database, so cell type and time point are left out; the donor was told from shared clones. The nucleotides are TGTGCCAGCAGCTTAGCACCGACACAAGCAGACTACGAGCAGTACTTC. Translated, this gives CASSLAPTQADYEQYF.